Listed below are T cell receptor beta chains from one sample, sequenced in a study of technical replicates of blood from a handful of donors. Sequencing was performed with immunoSEQ multiplex PCR; in TCRdb, only in-frame clones are kept and a portion is missing. This table holds approximately 100,000 clones, roughly 95% found once. What was sequenced was T cells isolated from PBMCs. Receptors were obtained from a human donor in good health. The CDR3 runs from the conserved cysteine through the conserved F or W. A D gene is named only where the DNA matches it firmly. Not every row has a clone size; where given, it reads once, few, many or a size class.

j_call clone_size d_call v_call cdr3_nt cdr3_aa
TRBJ1-3 NA TRBD1 TRBV6-5 TGTGCCAGCAGTTACGGACAGGCTCGAGCTGGAAACACCATATATTTT CASSYGQARAGNTIYF
TRBJ1-6 once TRBD1 TRBV6-5 TGTGCCAGCAGAGACCCCGGGACAGGGGGATCACCCCTCCACTTT CASRDPGTGGSPLHF
TRBJ1-1 NA NA TRBV28 TGTGCCAGCAGTTTAACATACGGGGGGATGAACACTGAAGCTTTCTTT CASSLTYGGMNTEAFF
TRBJ1-1 few NA TRBV5-1 TGCGCCAGCAGCTTGGACAGGGCGGGCCCCACTGAAGCTTTCTTT CASSLDRAGPTEAFF
TRBJ1-2 NA NA TRBV5-1 TGCGCCAGCAGCTTGGACAGAGACTATGGCTACACCTTC CASSLDRDYGYTF
TRBJ1-4 NA NA TRBV10-3 TGTGCCATCGGACTCCTGGCGGGCGAAAAACTGTTTTTT CAIGLLAGEKLFF
TRBJ2-5 NA NA TRBV5-1 TGCGCCAGCAGCTTGTTAAATAACCAAGAGACCCAGTACTTC CASSLLNNQETQYF
TRBJ2-2 NA TRBD2 TRBV18 TGTGCCAGCCCAAACGGGACTAGCGGGAACACCGGGGAGCTGTTTTTT CASPNGTSGNTGELFF
TRBJ1-2 NA NA TRBV21-1 TGTGGGTTCGAGGGGGACCCCTTAGGCTACACCTTC CGFEGDPLGYTF
TRBJ2-5 NA NA TRBV7-9 TGTGCCAGCAGCTTAAGGGGAGAGACCCAGTACTTC CASSLRGETQYF
TRBJ2-3 NA NA TRBV21-1 TGTGCCAGCAACCCCACCAAAAGGGGGACAGATACGCAGTATTTT CASNPTKRGTDTQYF
TRBJ2-7 NA NA TRBV28 TGTGCCAGCAGTTTATACAGGGCTTACGAGCAGTACTTC CASSLYRAYEQYF
TRBJ1-3 NA NA TRBV30 TGTGCCTGGAGTAAAGGAGACAGAAGAAACACCATATATTTT CAWSKGDRRNTIYF
TRBJ2-1 NA NA TRBV27 TGTGCCAGCAGTTTATCGCAGGGTCCGATTTACAATGAGCAGTTCTTC CASSLSQGPIYNEQFF
TRBJ2-2 NA TRBD1 TRBV19 TGTGCCAGTAGGGACAGGGGGTGGGGCACCGGGGAGCTGTTTTTT CASRDRGWGTGELFF
TRBJ2-7 NA NA TRBV19 TGTGCCAGTATGTCAGTCTCCTACGAGCAGTACTTC CASMSVSYEQYF
TRBJ2-7 NA TRBD1 TRBV7-6 TGTGCCAGCAGCTCCGGGACAGCCCAGATCGTGTACTTC CASSSGTAQIVYF
TRBJ2-3 once TRBD1 TRBV19 TGTGCCAGTAGTATGAGCCCAGGGGGATATTACACAGATACGCAGTATTTT CASSMSPGGYYTDTQYF
TRBJ1-1 NA NA TRBV7-9 TGTGCCAGCAGCCCCTTAGGCGGCAGGGACACTGAAGCTTTCTTT CASSPLGGRDTEAFF
TRBJ2-1 once TRBD2 TRBV7-7 TGTGCTAGCAGCCTACGAAACCCAACTAGCGGGGGATACAATGAGCAGTTCTTC CASSLRNPTSGGYNEQFF
TRBJ1-1 few TRBD1 TRBV30 TGTGCCTGGAGTGCCAAACCGGGACAGGGTAAATACACTGAAGCTTTCTTT CAWSAKPGQGKYTEAFF
TRBJ2-4 NA NA TRBV28 TGTGCCAGCAGTTTAATTGCTAGCGTCAAAAACATTCAGTACTTC CASSLIASVKNIQYF
TRBJ2-7 NA NA TRBV27 TGTGCCAGCAGTGTCACAGGGTCCGAGCAGTACTTC CASSVTGSEQYF
TRBJ2-3 NA TRBD1 TRBV11-2 TGTGCCAGCAGCATAGGGGCAGGGGGCAGGGGAGATACGCAGTATTTT CASSIGAGGRGDTQYF
TRBJ2-5 NA TRBD1 TRBV28 TGTGCCAGCAGTATTGGGGACAGGGATGTAGTAGAGACCCAGTACTTC CASSIGDRDVVETQYF
TRBJ1-2 NA NA TRBV16 TGTGCCAGCAGCCAAGGACGGGAATATGGCTACACCTTC CASSQGREYGYTF
TRBJ2-3 once TRBD1 TRBV4-2 TGTGCCAGCAGCTTGCGGGACAGGGACACAGATACGCAGTATTTT CASSLRDRDTDTQYF
TRBJ2-7 NA TRBD2 TRBV7-9 TGTGCCAGCAGCGGAGGCGTGCGGGAGGTCTACGCCTACGAGCAGTACTTC CASSGGVREVYAYEQYF
TRBJ2-5 NA TRBD1 TRBV5-4 TGTGCCAGCAGCTCAGACAGGGGGCTTTGGTTTCGGGAGACCCAGTACTTC CASSSDRGLWFRETQYF
TRBJ2-1 NA NA TRBV29-1 TGCAGCATCCATCGGTCCTACAATGAGCAGTTCTTC CSIHRSYNEQFF
TRBJ2-7 NA NA TRBV6-5 TGTGCCAGCAGTTACCGAGGCGAGCAGTACTTC CASSYRGEQYF
TRBJ1-1 NA NA TRBV5-1 TGCGCCAGCAGACCTATTCCCGGGGTCATGAACACTGAAGCTTTCTTT CASRPIPGVMNTEAFF
TRBJ2-7 NA NA TRBV5-1 TGCGCCAGCAGCTTGGTGGGGGGCTACGAGCAGTACTTC CASSLVGGYEQYF
TRBJ2-1 NA TRBD2 TRBV5-1 TGCGCCAGCAGCTTGGCGGGCGGGAGAAAGTACAATGAGCAGTTCTTC CASSLAGGRKYNEQFF
TRBJ1-4 NA NA TRBV5-5 TGTGCCAGCAGCTTTGGAGGGTATTTAACAACTAATGAAAAACTGTTTTTT CASSFGGYLTTNEKLFF
TRBJ2-1 few TRBD2 TRBV5-1 TGCGCCAGCAGCATCCCGGGACTAGAGCAGTTCTTC CASSIPGLEQFF
TRBJ1-1 NA NA TRBV7-3 TGTGCCAGCAGCCCCCAGGCAGGGATGAACACTGAAGCTTTCTTT CASSPQAGMNTEAFF
TRBJ1-2 NA TRBD1 TRBV10-3 TGTGCCATCTCTGAAAATTCCGTGACAGGGGCCGGCTACACCTTC CAISENSVTGAGYTF
TRBJ2-5 NA TRBD2 TRBV19 TGTGCCAGTGCAGGGGGGAGCGGGAGGGGCGAGACCCAGTACTTC CASAGGSGRGETQYF
TRBJ2-7 NA NA TRBV7-8 TGTGCCAGCAGCTTAGCTTGGTCCGAGCGGGACGAGCAGTACTTC CASSLAWSERDEQYF
TRBJ1-1 NA NA TRBV6-1 TGTGCCAGCAGTCGATCCGGGAACACTGAAGCTTTCTTT CASSRSGNTEAFF
TRBJ2-1 NA TRBD2 TRBV10-1 TGCGCCAGCAGTGAGTCGTTTGGTCTAGCGGGAGGGAATGAGCAGTTCTTC CASSESFGLAGGNEQFF
TRBJ1-6 NA NA TRBV10-3 TGTGCCATCAGTGAGAATCCACAGATGGGTTCACCCCTCCACTTT CAISENPQMGSPLHF
TRBJ1-5 NA NA TRBV6-5 TGTGCCAGCAGCCCAAACAGGGAGAATCAGCCCCAGCATTTT CASSPNRENQPQHF
TRBJ2-1 NA TRBD2 TRBV27 TGTGCCAGCAGCTTATGGATGCGGGGGGACAATGAGCAGTTCTTC CASSLWMRGDNEQFF
TRBJ2-5 NA NA TRBV9 TGTGCCAGCAGCGTAGAAGGGGACCAAGAGACCCAGTACTTC CASSVEGDQETQYF
TRBJ2-1 once NA TRBV6-4 TGTGCCAGCAGTACCGGGACTCGGGGGTATAGTGAGCAGTTCTTC CASSTGTRGYSEQFF
TRBJ2-1 NA NA TRBV5-6 TGTGCCAGCAGCTATGTGCGTAATGAGCAGTTCTTC CASSYVRNEQFF
TRBJ1-2 NA TRBD1 TRBV4-1 TGCGCCAGCAGCCGAGAGAAGAACAGGGGGAGTAACTATGGCTACACCTTC CASSREKNRGSNYGYTF
TRBJ2-3 NA NA TRBV7-3 TGTGCCAGCAGCTTAGACGCTAGCCCAGATACGCAGTATTTT CASSLDASPDTQYF
TRBJ1-1 NA NA TRBV27 TGTGCCAGCAGTTTAGGCGGGGGTGGCACTGAAGCTTTCTTT CASSLGGGGTEAFF
TRBJ2-6 NA TRBD1 TRBV7-9 TGTGCCAGCAGCTCCCAGGGTGGACAGGGTACTGGGGCCAACGTCCTGACTTTC CASSSQGGQGTGANVLTF
TRBJ2-3 NA TRBD2 TRBV5-1 TGCGCCAGCAGCTTTCGGGGGAGGGCGACAGATACGCAGTATTTT CASSFRGRATDTQYF
TRBJ2-6 NA NA TRBV19 TGTGCCAGTAGTGGGCTGGACTCTGGGGCCAACGTCCTGACTTTC CASSGLDSGANVLTF
TRBJ2-7 NA NA TRBV28 TGTGCCAGCAGTTCCTCCGGGACTGCCTCCTACGAGCAGTACTTC CASSSSGTASYEQYF
TRBJ2-7 NA NA TRBV6-5 TGTGCCAGCAGTTACTACTCCCAGACAGGTAAAGCGCAGTACTTC CASSYYSQTGKAQYF
TRBJ1-1 NA NA TRBV5-1 TGCGCCAGCAGCTTGTATCACATGAACACTGAAGCTTTCTTT CASSLYHMNTEAFF
TRBJ1-5 NA TRBD1 TRBV2 TGTGCCAGCAGGAGCGGACAGGGAACTGATCAGCCCCAGCATTTT CASRSGQGTDQPQHF
TRBJ2-7 once NA TRBV7-2 TGTGCCAGCAGCTCCGGACTTCTTCAGCCCTACGAGCAGTACTTC CASSSGLLQPYEQYF
TRBJ1-2 NA NA TRBV5-1 TGCGCCAGCAGCTTGGGTACAAACTATGGCTACACCTTC CASSLGTNYGYTF